The 20 T cell receptor beta chains presented below share a single source sample, sequenced in a study of T-cell memory formation after mild COVID-19. TCRdb passed the 5' RACE reads through MiXCR, listing each CDR3 protein once. The sample has roughly 180,000 distinct CDR3 sequences, about 18% seen once. Source material: PBMCs or a T cell subset sorted from them (not recorded which). The receptors come from a man aged 18 to 30 who had mild COVID-19 (a few samples of this study predate the infection). Cell type and time point are not known.

Concerning this clonotype: A much larger clone differs from this one at a single base, so this may be a read error. The genes are TRBV6-2 or TRBV6-3 and TRBJ2-3; 9 bases match TRBD2. The length of the CDR3 is 14 residues. CDR1 and CDR2 (germline): MNHEY, SVGEGT. V lost 7 bases, J lost 5 bases, and 7 bases stayed unmatched. DNA for the CDR3: TGTGCCAGCACACCCTGGCGGGGGGGAGATACGCAGTATTTT. Amino acids: CASTPWRGGDTQYF.

The count of this clonotype is one. This chain joins TRBV7-3 and TRBJ2-3, with TRBD1 matching over 7 bases. The CDR3 contains 15 residues. CDR1 is SGHTA and CDR2 is FQGTGA in the germline V gene. V lost 5 bases and J lost 0; bases outside the gene matches: 5. The CDR3 spells CASSKDRDSTDTQYF. CDR3 nucleotide sequence: TGTGCCAGCAGCAAAGACAGGGATAGCACAGATACGCAGTATTTT.

The chain employs TRBV20-1 and TRBJ1-2, with D possibly TRBD1 on 6 matching bases. V gave up 3 bases and J gave up 3 bases, with 11 bases separating them. Germline CDR1 and CDR2: DFQATT and SNEGSKA (reference sequence). CDR3 length equals 13 residues. The CDR3 here is CSASDRTDYGYTF. The CDR3 DNA reads as TGCAGTGCTAGCGACAGGACTGACTATGGCTACACCTTC.

This clonotype was observed a few times. The rearrangement links TRBV14 to TRBJ1-2; D unclear. CDR1 is SGHDN, CDR2 FVKESK, per germline. The length of the CDR3 is 15 residues. V shed 0 bases and J shed 2 bases, with 10 bases lying between them. The CDR3 spells CASSQDTWQNYGYTF. CDR3 in DNA: TGTGCCAGCAGCCAAGACACGTGGCAGAACTATGGCTACACCTTC. Looking up the rest from reference TRBV14 and TRBJ1-2 gives the full variable domain: EAGVTQFPSHSVIEKGQTVTLRCDPISGHDNLYWYRRVMGKEIKFLLHFVKESKQDESGMPNNRFLAERTGGTYSTLKVQPAELEDSGVYFCASSQDTWQNYGYTFGSGTRLTVV.

The CDR3 sequence: CASSSPRTGANVLTF. The CDR3 DNA reads as TGCGCCAGCAGCTCCCCCCGGACTGGGGCCAACGTCCTGACTTTC. V is TRBV5-1 and J is TRBJ2-6; D gene uncertain. The V end was cut by 3 bases, the J end by 2 bases, with 9 bases between. CDR1 and CDR2 (germline): SGHRS, YFSETQ. The CDR3 runs to 15 residues.

DNA for the CDR3: TGTGCCAGCAGCCAAGATCGCGGCAGCCCAGCCCCAAATCAGCCCCAGCATTTT. Translated, it gives CASSQDRGSPAPNQPQHF. The chain has TRBV4-2 and TRBJ1-5, with unresolved D. In germline, CDR1 is LGHNA, CDR2 YNFKEQ. The CDR3 is 18 amino acids. The V end lost 0 bases, the J end lost 4 bases, and 19 bases lay between the germline ends.

This sequence joins TRBV7-9 and TRBJ1-1; D is perhaps TRBD1 (6 bases). CDR1 is SEHNR and CDR2 is FQNEAQ in the germline V gene (reference sequence). V shed 5 bases and J shed 4 bases, with 17 bases lying between them. CDR3 length: 15 residues. Here the CDR3 DNA reads TGTGCCAGCAGCCCCCAGGGGCAGGGTGCCACTGAAGCTTTCTTT. This gives the protein CASSPQGQGATEAFF.

Comment on this clonotype: Sequence at one end of the junction differs from germline and may be a read error. This chain links TRBV9 with TRBJ1-3, with D hard to call. CDR3 length: 13 residues. CDR1 and CDR2 from the germline V gene are SGDLS and YYNGEE. The CDR3 sequence: CASSMDEVNTTYF. The CDR3 DNA follows: TGTGCCAGCAGTATGGACGAAGTAAACACCACATATTTT.

The sample holds a few counts of this clonotype. This chain joins TRBV9 and TRBJ2-5; TRBD2 matches 7 bases. The V segment lost 3 bases and the J segment 1 base; nucleotides outside the gene matches: 3. This CDR3 contains 14 residues. The V gene's germline CDR1 is SGDLS and CDR2 YYNGEE. The CDR3 region is CASSGRLAQETQYF. CDR3 DNA: TGTGCCAGCAGCGGGCGACTAGCCCAAGAGACCCAGTACTTC.

The sample holds a few counts of this clonotype. V gene TRBV7-2 combines with J gene TRBJ2-5; 11 bases agree with TRBD2. J lost 7 bases, V lost 0 bases, and 10 bases had no gene match. Per germline, CDR1 SGHTA and CDR2 FQGNSA. The CDR3 loop spans 17 amino acids. The CDR3 loop reads CASSLARGSGGAGTQYF. The CDR3, as DNA: TGTGCCAGCAGCTTAGCTCGCGGTAGCGGGGGGGCAGGGACCCAGTACTTC.

There are many counts of this clonotype. This sequence joins TRBV5-6 and TRBJ2-5; 11 bases map to TRBD2. CDR3 size: 15 residues. CDR1 is SGHDT and CDR2 is YYEEEE in the germline V gene. The junction had 5 bases not matched to a gene; V was cut back by 4 bases and J by 3 bases. The CDR3 sequence is CASSGLGLAEETQYF. Written as DNA, the CDR3 is TGTGCCAGCAGCGGATTGGGACTAGCGGAAGAGACCCAGTACTTC.

The chain links TRBV20-1 to TRBJ2-3; 7 nucleotides match TRBD2. The CDR3 runs 16 residues. The junction had 7 bases not matched to a gene; V was cut back by 0 bases and J by 1 base. The germline gives CDR1 DFQATT, CDR2 SNEGSKA (reference sequence). CDR3 sequence (DNA): TGCAGTGCTAGAGATCATACGGCGGGGGGCACAGATACGCAGTATTTT. It translates to CSARDHTAGGTDTQYF.

The sample holds a few counts of this clonotype. This chain uses TRBV5-1 with TRBJ1-1; 9 bases line up with TRBD1. CDR1 is SGHRS and CDR2 is YFSETQ in the germline V gene. V was clipped by 6 bases and J by 5 bases; unmatched bases: 11. This CDR3 region has 15 residues. The CDR3 nucleotides read TGCGCCAGCATCCCGGGACAGGGAAGAGGAACTGAAGCTTTCTTT. Amino acids: CASIPGQGRGTEAFF.

This clonotype was detected only a few times. The chain links TRBV7-2 to TRBJ1-2, with 7 bases matching TRBD1. Germline CDR1 is SGHTA and CDR2 is FQGNSA. The CDR3 runs to 16 residues. Germline trimming cut 0 bases from V and 1 base from J; bases unmatched to any gene: 5. The CDR3 sequence is CASSLAYRGNNYGYTF. As DNA, the CDR3 is TGTGCCAGCAGCTTAGCTTACAGGGGCAATAACTATGGCTACACCTTC. Together with reference TRBV7-2 and TRBJ1-2, the CDR3 gives the full variable domain: GAGVSQSPSNKVTEKGKDVELRCDPISGHTALYWYRQSLGQGLEFLIYFQGNSAPDKSGLPSDRFSAERTGGSVSTLTIQRTQQEDSAVYLCASSLAYRGNNYGYTFGSGTRLTVV.

This clonotype appeared a few times. DNA of the CDR3: TGCAGTGCTAGAGATGGGAGGCCTGAAGCTTTCTTT. It translates to CSARDGRPEAFF. The rearrangement uses TRBV20-1 and TRBJ1-1; D is ambiguous. Trimming pared 0 bases from V and 6 bases from J, leaving 8 bases between. Germline V lookup: CDR1 DFQATT, CDR2 SNEGSKA (reference sequence). The CDR3 length is 12 residues.

This clonotype was seen a few times. This chain uses TRBV4-3 with TRBJ2-1; 12 bases are a match to TRBD2. J lost 6 bases, V lost 0 bases, and 12 bases had no gene match. CDR3 length: 19 residues. CDR1 and CDR2 (germline): LGHNA, YSLEER. CDR3 in amino acids: CASSQDQALAGGGGNEQFF. The DNA for the CDR3 is TGCGCCAGCAGCCAAGATCAGGCACTAGCGGGGGGAGGGGGCAATGAGCAGTTCTTC.

This clonotype was observed a handful of times. The V call is TRBV5-1, the J call TRBJ2-7; 7 nucleotides agree with TRBD1. V lost 6 bases, J lost 5 bases, and 8 bases stayed unmatched. Germline V gene data show CDR1 as SGHRS and CDR2 as YFSETQ. There are 13 residues in the CDR3. The CDR3 DNA follows: TGCGCCAGCAAAATTTGGCAGGGGGACGAGCAGTACTTC. This translates into CASKIWQGDEQYF. The variable domain in full, completed from reference TRBV5-1 and TRBJ2-7, reads KAGVTQTPRYLIKTRGQQVTLSCSPISGHRSVSWYQQTPGQGLQFLFEYFSETQRNKGNFPGRFSGRQFSNSRSEMNVSTLELGDSALYLCASKIWQGDEQYFGPGTRLTVT.

This clonotype was seen a handful of times. The rearrangement joins TRBV27 to TRBJ2-1; TRBD1 matches at 7 bases. The CDR3 loop spans 14 amino acids. The germline V gene encodes CDR1 MNHEY and CDR2 SMNVEV (reference sequence). Germline trimming cut 7 bases from V and 0 bases from J; bases unmatched to any gene: 3. This CDR3 reads CASNNRGSYNEQFF. CDR3 DNA: TGTGCCAGCAACAACAGGGGCTCCTACAATGAGCAGTTCTTC.

The CDR3 nucleotides are TGTGCCAGCAGACCACCTGGGGGCTACGAGCAGTACTTC. This gives the protein CASRPPGGYEQYF. The chain joins TRBV6-5 to TRBJ2-7; perhaps D is TRBD1 or TRBD2 (5 bases each). Per the germline V gene, CDR1 is MNHEY and CDR2 is SVGAGI. The CDR3 spans 13 residues. The V end was cut by 6 bases, the J end by 3 bases, with 12 bases between.

The V and J genes are TRBV7-9 and TRBJ2-4; TRBD2 agrees at 8 bases. After removal of 3 bases from V and 4 bases from J, the junction contained 2 bases not matched to a gene. CDR3 size: 14 residues. The germline V gene has CDR1 SEHNR and CDR2 FQNEAQ (reference sequence). The CDR3 protein is CASSFGGGKNIQYF. CDR3 bases: TGTGCCAGCAGCTTCGGCGGGGGGAAAAACATTCAGTACTTC.